This entry concerns a single T cell receptor (beta chain). Its antigen is unknown. Libraries of TRB cDNA were made by 5' RACE and carried UMIs. TCRdb re-called the 5' RACE reads and catalogs CDR3 proteins one per entry, DNA excluded. The sample holds just over 40,000 distinct CDR3 sequences. The data belong to a study of CXCR3-negative and CXCR3-positive naive CD8 T cells. The study, taken as a whole, reports: Comparison of naive cells showed more hydrophobic TRB CDR3s in CXCR3-positive than in CXCR3-negative naive cells. In cryopreserved cells, CXCR3 expression partially decreased, and fresh PBMCs were used in most assays.

Naivety in CD8+ T cells corresponded to a CD45RO-CCR7+CD27+CD95- phenotype. The CDR3 loop spans 14 amino acids. CDR1 SQVTM and CDR2 ANQGSEA come from the germline V gene. This chain connects TRBV29-1 to TRBJ2-1; lacking DNA, the TRBD2 call made by TCRdb goes unchecked. The source material was naive CXCR3- CD8+ T cells from blood. The subset here: CD45RO-CCR7+CD27+CD95- naive CD8+ T cells lacking CXCR3 (TNR3-). This receptor was obtained from a human donor in good health. Some clones in this sample may be carry-over from other donors' samples. The CDR3 region is CSTEGLAAYNEQFF.